This T cell receptor beta chain was profiled in a study of cytomegalovirus exposure and HLA in healthy donors. PCR amplification relied on 60 Vbeta primers (plus 13 Jbeta primers). Profiled with immunoSEQ multiplex PCR; TCRdb holds only in-frame clones, not every one. The ten most abundant clones cover 3% to 4% of a sample with 100,000 or so clones. Study observations and caveats: TCR beta V- and J-gene trimming, according to a later analysis, was linked to a missense DCLRE1C variant. Associated with cytomegalovirus, according to the listing, were about 160 TCR beta chains. CMV serostatus alone was available as immune exposure information.

Concerning this clone: The antigen remains unidentified.

Trimming removed 6 bases from V and 2 bases from J, with 16 bases in between. The CDR3 runs to 15 residues. Germline V gives CDR1 MDHEN, CDR2 SYDVKM. The sample consisted of PBMCs. The origin of this receptor is a woman aged 25 to 39 in good health and CMV-seronegative. The chain links TRBV28 to TRBJ2-5; tentatively, D is TRBD2 (7 bases). The CDR3 region has the DNA TGTGCCAGCAGGGACCACGGGGGGCCGCAAGAGACCCAGTACTTC. Its protein is CASRDHGGPQETQYF.